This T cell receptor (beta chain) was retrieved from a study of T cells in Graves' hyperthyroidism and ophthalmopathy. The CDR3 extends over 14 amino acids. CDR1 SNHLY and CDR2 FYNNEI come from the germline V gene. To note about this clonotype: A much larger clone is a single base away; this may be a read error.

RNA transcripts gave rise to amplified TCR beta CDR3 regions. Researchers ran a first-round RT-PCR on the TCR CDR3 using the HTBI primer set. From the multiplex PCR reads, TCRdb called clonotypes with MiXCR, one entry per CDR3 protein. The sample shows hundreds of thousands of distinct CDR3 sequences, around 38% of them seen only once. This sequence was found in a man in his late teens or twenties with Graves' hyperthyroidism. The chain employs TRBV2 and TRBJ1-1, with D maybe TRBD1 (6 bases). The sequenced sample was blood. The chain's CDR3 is CASCEVTGRSDAFF. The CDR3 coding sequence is TGTGCCAGCTGTGAAGTAACAGGGCGATCGGATGCTTTCTTT. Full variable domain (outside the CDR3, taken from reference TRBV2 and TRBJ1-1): EPEVTQTPSHQVTQMGQEVILRCVPISNHLYFYWYRQILGQKVEFLVSFYNNEISEKSEIFDDQFSVERPDGSNFTLKIRSTKLEDSAMYFCASCEVTGRSDAFFGQGTRLTVV.